What follows are 30 T cell receptor beta chains derived from one specimen sequenced in a study of shared clonotypes between healthy human individuals. Generated by immunoSEQ multiplex PCR, the TCRdb table keeps only in-frame clones and is missing some. Of some 2,500,000 clones in the sample, around 90% are singletons; the top ten hold 0.37%. Sequenced input: naive CD4+ T cells from PBMCs. The subset here: CD45RA+ positively selected. The source is a man between 18 and 29 years old in good health. Some clones in this sample may be carry-over from other donors' samples.

This chain links TRBV28 with TRBJ2-7, with D possibly TRBD1 on 5 matching bases. In germline, CDR1 is MDHEN, CDR2 SYDVKM. Trimming shortened V by 11 bases and J by 4 bases, and 21 bases separated the two germline ends. The CDR3 length is 14 residues. For the CDR3, the DNA is TGTGCCGCAAGGGGCGAAGGGGCGAGATACGAGCAGTACTTC. Translating it yields CAARGEGARYEQYF.

This rearrangement joins TRBV5-4 to TRBJ1-1; a weak D match, TRBD1 (6 bases). V was trimmed by 1 base and J by 4 bases, leaving 14 bases between them. The CDR3 has 15 amino acids. Per germline, CDR1 SGHNT and CDR2 YYREEE (reference sequence). CDR3 DNA sequence: TGTGCCAGCAGCTTGAGGGGGGGCTGGGGCACTGAAGCTTTCTTT. Amino acid sequence: CASSLRGGWGTEAFF.

This clone was observed a few times. V usage is TRBV19 and J usage is TRBJ1-5; D unresolved. Trimming left V 3 bases short and J 9 bases short, with 21 bases between. Germline V gene lookup returns CDR1 LNHDA and CDR2 SQIVND (reference sequence). The CDR3 has 16 residues. CDR3 region: CASSIRSVGSQWPQHF. The CDR3 DNA reads TGTGCCAGTAGTATTAGGTCGGTGGGGAGTCAATGGCCCCAGCATTTT.

The chain links TRBV5-1 to TRBJ2-1; D assignment may be TRBD1 or TRBD2 (5 bases each). Germline V gene sequence: CDR1 SGHRS, CDR2 YFSETQ. The CDR3 spans 15 residues. Trimming pared 4 bases from V and 4 bases from J, leaving 15 bases between. The CDR3 spells CASSRGRPVYNEQFF. The CDR3 DNA follows: TGCGCCAGCAGCCGGGGCCGGCCAGTATACAATGAGCAGTTCTTC.

This rearrangement joins TRBV7-8 to TRBJ1-4; D unclear. The germline V gene has CDR1 SGHVS and CDR2 FQNEAQ. This CDR3 has 15 residues. Deletions cut 1 base from V and 7 bases from J, with 13 bases between. CDR3 loop: CASSLGFRPSEKLFF. CDR3 sequence (DNA): TGTGCCAGCAGCTTAGGGTTCAGGCCTAGTGAAAAACTGTTTTTT. The complete variable domain, with remaining parts taken from reference TRBV7-8 and TRBJ1-4, reads GAGVSQSPRYKVAKRGQDVALRCDPISGHVSLFWYQQALGQGPEFLTYFQNEAQLDKSGLPSDRFFAERPEGSVSTLKIQRTQQEDSAVYLCASSLGFRPSEKLFFGSGTQLSVL.

CDR3 residues: CSARSRGRSYNEQFF. DNA of the CDR3: TGCAGCGCTCGTTCCAGGGGGCGCTCCTACAATGAGCAGTTCTTC. The chain uses TRBV29-1 and TRBJ2-1; 8 bases map to TRBD1. Germline CDR1 is SQVTM and CDR2 is ANQGSEA. The CDR3 is 15 amino acids. The junction had 8 bases not matched to a gene; V was cut back by 7 bases and J by 0 bases.

This chain uses TRBV6-6 with TRBJ1-1; D is undetermined. CDR3 size: 14 residues. V dropped 7 bases and J dropped 0 bases, with 12 bases sitting between them. Germline CDR1 is MNHNY and CDR2 is SVGAGI (reference sequence). The CDR3 sequence: CASTRELLNTEAFF. In DNA, the CDR3 is TGTGCCAGCACGCGGGAACTTTTGAACACTGAAGCTTTCTTT.

This sequence joins TRBV18 and TRBJ1-5; D might be TRBD1 (5 bases). The germline V gene encodes CDR1 KGHSH and CDR2 LQKENI. CDR3 length: 14 amino acids. V gave up 6 bases and J gave up 4 bases, with 13 bases separating them. CDR3 protein: CASSAGLHNQPQHF. The CDR3 DNA follows: TGTGCCAGCTCGGCAGGGCTCCATAATCAGCCCCAGCATTTT.

With respect to this clone: The sample carries other DNA sequences with the same CDR3. V gene TRBV6-5 combines with J gene TRBJ1-1, with a tentative D call TRBD1 (6 bases). The CDR3 sequence is 15 residues long. CDR1 and CDR2 (germline): MNHEY, SVGAGI. Trimming shortened V by 3 bases and J by 1 base, and 12 bases separated the two germline ends. The CDR3 DNA sequence: TGTGCCAGCAGTTATCTGACAGGTGGGAACACTGAAGCTTTCTTT. It specifies CASSYLTGGNTEAFF.

The chain has TRBV10-3 and TRBJ1-3; TRBD1 matches at 8 bases. CDR3 length: 14 residues. Trimming took 11 bases from V and 0 from J; bases not matched to a gene: 6. Germline CDR1 ENHRY, CDR2 SYGVKD. This CDR3 reads CAHRGTYSGNTIYF. CDR3 bases: TGTGCCCACAGGGGGACCTACTCTGGAAACACCATATATTTT.

The CDR3 DNA reads as TGCGCCAGCAGTAGACAGTCTGAGGGGGAGCAGTACTTC. It encodes CASSRQSEGEQYF. The rearrangement joins TRBV10-2 to TRBJ2-7; TRBD1 or TRBD2 may be the D gene (5 bases each). CDR1 and CDR2 from the germline V gene are WSHSY and SAAADI. Trimming left V 5 bases short and J 7 bases short, with 15 bases between. There are 13 residues in the CDR3.

This rearrangement joins TRBV14 to TRBJ1-2; D is possibly TRBD1 (6 bases). This CDR3 region has 13 residues. Germline V gene sequence: CDR1 SGHDN, CDR2 FVKESK. The V end lost 4 bases, the J end lost 8 bases, and 14 bases lay between the germline ends. CDR3 loop: CASSLIGQQGYTF. The CDR3, as DNA: TGTGCCAGCAGCCTCATAGGACAGCAGGGCTACACCTTC.

The chain combines TRBV5-1 with TRBJ2-3; the D gene is possibly TRBD1 (5 bases). The V gene lost 2 bases and the J gene lost 2 bases, with 9 bases spanning the gap. Germline V gene data show CDR1 as SGHRS and CDR2 as YFSETQ. CDR3 length equals 14 residues. The CDR3 region has the DNA TGCGCCAGCAGCTTTTCCAGGGACACAGATACGCAGTATTTT. Translated, it gives CASSFSRDTDTQYF.

The chain has TRBV30 and TRBJ2-7; possible D gene TRBD2, 6 bases. The ends were cut back, 3 bases at V and 3 bases at J, with 15 bases in the middle. The germline gives CDR1 GTSNPN, CDR2 SVGIG (reference sequence). The CDR3 contains 14 residues. The DNA for the CDR3 is TGTGCCTGGAGCGGGGGACTCTCCATCTACGAGCAGTACTTC. Translated, it gives CAWSGGLSIYEQYF.

CDR3 DNA: TGCGCCAGCAGCTTGGCTTTTGCCAGGGCCGAGACCCAGTACTTC. It codes for CASSLAFARAETQYF. The V call is TRBV5-1, the J call TRBJ2-5; D might be TRBD1 (5 bases). The germline gives CDR1 SGHRS, CDR2 YFSETQ. The V gene lost 0 bases and the J gene lost 5 bases, with 14 bases spanning the gap. The CDR3 runs 15 residues.

V usage is TRBV6-5 and J usage is TRBJ1-4, with D uncertain. This CDR3 contains 15 residues. CDR1 is MNHEY, CDR2 SVGAGI, per germline. Trimming left V 0 bases short and J 7 bases short, with 12 bases between. The CDR3 region is CASSYSPAFGEKLFF. The DNA of the CDR3 is TGTGCCAGCAGTTACTCGCCGGCCTTTGGTGAAAAACTGTTTTTT.

The chain has TRBV6-5 and TRBJ1-5; no clear D gene. The CDR3 has 14 residues. V lost 6 bases and J lost 3, with 12 bases in between. Per the germline V gene, CDR1 is MNHEY and CDR2 is SVGAGI. The CDR3 coding sequence is TGTGCCAGCAGCTCAGGACGGTACAATCAGCCCCAGCATTTT. Amino acid sequence: CASSSGRYNQPQHF.

This chain joins TRBV6-5 and TRBJ1-2; 7 nucleotides align to TRBD1. In germline, CDR1 is MNHEY, CDR2 SVGAGI. The CDR3 consists of 12 residues. The V gene end was trimmed by 4 bases and the J gene end by 8 bases; junction bases not matched to a gene: 4. For the CDR3, the DNA is TGTGCCAGCAGTTTAGGACAGGAAGGCTACACCTTC. Translated: CASSLGQEGYTF.

The chain employs TRBV28 and TRBJ1-5, with D uncertain. This CDR3 is built from 14 residues. Trimming left V 0 bases short and J 4 bases short, with 7 bases between. Germline lookup yields CDR1 MDHEN and CDR2 SYDVKM. The CDR3 region has the DNA TGTGCCAGCAGTTTATGGGCAGGAAATCAGCCCCAGCATTTT. Its translation is CASSLWAGNQPQHF.

The genes are TRBV18 and TRBJ2-7; possible D gene TRBD2, 6 bases. Per germline, CDR1 KGHSH and CDR2 LQKENI. This CDR3 contains 13 residues. V lost 3 bases to trimming and J lost 4 bases, with 10 bases between them. In DNA form, the CDR3 reads TGTGCCAGCTCACCGGGACTTCTGTACGAGCAGTACTTC. It translates to CASSPGLLYEQYF.

The J gene is TRBJ2-5, the V gene TRBV7-9, with a possible D match to TRBD2 (5 bases). The CDR3 has 13 amino acids. The germline CDR1 and CDR2 sequences are SEHNR and FQNEAQ (reference sequence). V lost 5 bases and J 2 bases, leaving 9 bases between the germline ends. The CDR3 spells CASSIGGQETQYF. The CDR3, as DNA: TGTGCCAGCAGCATCGGAGGTCAAGAGACCCAGTACTTC.

J is TRBJ2-1 and V is TRBV4-2; a weak D match, TRBD2 (5 bases). Per the germline V gene, CDR1 is LGHNA and CDR2 is YNFKEQ. Trimming removed 4 bases from V and 7 bases from J, with 17 bases in between. The CDR3 extends over 15 amino acids. CDR3 sequence: CASSREGEVQNEQFF. The CDR3 region has the DNA TGTGCCAGCAGCCGAGAGGGAGAGGTACAGAATGAGCAGTTCTTC.

This clone has a handful of counts. The chain links TRBV13 to TRBJ1-4; D not certain. Trimming took 5 bases from V and 5 from J, leaving 9 bases between them. The CDR3 consists of 13 residues. Germline V gives CDR1 PRHDT, CDR2 FYEKMQ (reference sequence). CDR3 in amino acids: CASSRGQNEKLFF. CDR3 in DNA: TGTGCCAGCAGCCGGGGTCAAAATGAAAAACTGTTTTTT.

The chain employs TRBV4-1 and TRBJ2-6; possible D gene TRBD1, 6 bases. V lost 4 bases to trimming and J lost 2 bases, with 9 bases between them. This CDR3 is built from 15 residues. Germline V CDR1 and CDR2: MGHRA, YSYEKL. The chain's CDR3 is CASSLTGTGANVLTF. In DNA form, the CDR3 reads TGCGCCAGCAGCCTTACAGGGACTGGGGCCAACGTCCTGACTTTC.

This clone was found once. Here the CDR3 DNA reads TGTGCCAGCAGAGACAGGGGATCCACTGAAGCTTTCTTT. The encoded protein is CASRDRGSTEAFF. V is TRBV7-3 and J is TRBJ1-1; 8 bases map to TRBD1. Germline values: CDR1 SGHTA, CDR2 FQGTGA. The CDR3 sequence is 13 residues long. After removal of 6 bases from V and 4 bases from J, the junction contained 4 bases not matched to a gene.

The chain links TRBV14 to TRBJ2-7, with 10 nucleotides matching TRBD1. Germline loops: CDR1 SGHDN, CDR2 FVKESK. The CDR3 runs 15 residues. J lost 1 base, V lost 3 bases, and 3 bases had no gene match. The CDR3 region has the DNA TGTGCCAGCAGCCACGGGACAGGGGCGTCCTACGAGCAGTACTTC. This codes for CASSHGTGASYEQYF.

A word on this clone: Other DNA sequences in this sample translate to the same CDR3. The V and J genes are TRBV6-5 and TRBJ2-2, with D unclear. The V gene lost 6 bases and the J gene lost 6 bases, with 8 bases spanning the gap. The germline CDR1 and CDR2 sequences are MNHEY and SVGAGI. The CDR3 totals 12 residues. CDR3 sequence reads: CASSPISGELFF. The CDR3 DNA follows: TGTGCCAGCAGCCCTATTTCCGGGGAGCTGTTTTTT.

The chain has TRBV5-1 and TRBJ2-3; a possible D gene is TRBD2 (6 bases). Germline loops: CDR1 SGHRS, CDR2 YFSETQ. V was clipped by 3 bases and J by 11 bases, with 13 bases between them. This CDR3 has 12 amino acids. Here the CDR3 DNA reads TGCGCCAGCAGCTCCCCGGGCGGGGAGCAGTATTTT. Amino acid sequence: CASSSPGGEQYF. The whole variable domain, filled in from reference TRBV5-1 and TRBJ2-3, reads KAGVTQTPRYLIKTRGQQVTLSCSPISGHRSVSWYQQTPGQGLQFLFEYFSETQRNKGNFPGRFSGRQFSNSRSEMNVSTLELGDSALYLCASSSPGGEQYFGPGTRLTVL.

The chain links TRBV15 to TRBJ1-4; D gene unclear. Trimming took off 0 bases at V and 0 bases at J, with 8 bases between the two ends. Germline V gene data show CDR1 as LNHNV and CDR2 as YYDKDF (reference sequence). The CDR3 is 16 amino acids. The CDR3: CATSRDYTATNEKLFF. For the CDR3, the DNA is TGTGCCACCAGCAGAGATTATACCGCAACTAATGAAAAACTGTTTTTT.

The genes are TRBV7-2 and TRBJ2-5; 7 bases agree with TRBD1. Germline CDR1 is SGHTA and CDR2 is FQGNSA. The CDR3 contains 15 residues. J lost 5 bases, V lost 6 bases, and 12 bases had no gene match. The CDR3 reads CASSHTRTGAETQYF. The CDR3 DNA sequence: TGTGCCAGCAGTCATACCCGGACAGGAGCGGAGACCCAGTACTTC.